This TCR beta chain was observed in a study of cytomegalovirus exposure and HLA in healthy donors. As for the study in general: The study's early data release held roughly 91 million unique TCRs from HLA-typed donors.

Study-level points and caveats: CMV antigen specificity of three CMV-associated chains was confirmed in vitro. Reports credit the classifier with highly specific, highly sensitive diagnosis of cytomegalovirus status. Several of the most significant clusters appeared, in a later analysis, to be linked to common viral pathogens.

As to this clone: The antigen is undetermined.

A multiplex PCR was run with 60 Vbeta primers and 13 Jbeta primers. Assay used: immunoSEQ multiplex PCR; TCRdb lists only in-frame clones, some missing. The sample records approximately 160,000 clones, approximately 80% being singletons. In germline, CDR1 is SGHTA, CDR2 FQGNSA. With V trimmed by 1 base and J by 3 bases, 3 bases remained unmatched. CDR3 length: 15 residues. The receptor was isolated from a woman under 30 in good health and CMV-seronegative. This rearrangement joins TRBV7-2 to TRBJ2-7, with 10 bases matching TRBD2. Sequencing was done on a sample of PBMCs. CDR3 region: CASSLVGLADYEQYF. The CDR3, as DNA: TGTGCCAGCAGCTTAGTAGGACTAGCGGACTACGAGCAGTACTTC. The full variable domain, with the rest looked up from reference TRBV7-2 and TRBJ2-7, is GAGVSQSPSNKVTEKGKDVELRCDPISGHTALYWYRQSLGQGLEFLIYFQGNSAPDKSGLPSDRFSAERTGGSVSTLTIQRTQQEDSAVYLCASSLVGLADYEQYFGPGTRLTVT.